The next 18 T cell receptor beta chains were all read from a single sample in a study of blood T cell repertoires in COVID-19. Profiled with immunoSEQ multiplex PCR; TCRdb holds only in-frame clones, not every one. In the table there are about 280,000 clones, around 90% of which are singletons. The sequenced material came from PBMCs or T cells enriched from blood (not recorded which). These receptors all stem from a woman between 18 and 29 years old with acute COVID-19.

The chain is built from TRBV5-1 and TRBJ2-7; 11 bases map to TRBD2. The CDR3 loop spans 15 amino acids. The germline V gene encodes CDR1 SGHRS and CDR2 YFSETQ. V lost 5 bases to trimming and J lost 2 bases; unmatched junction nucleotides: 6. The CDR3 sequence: CASRTRLAGTYEQYF. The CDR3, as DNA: TGCGCCAGCAGAACCAGACTAGCGGGAACCTACGAGCAGTACTTC.

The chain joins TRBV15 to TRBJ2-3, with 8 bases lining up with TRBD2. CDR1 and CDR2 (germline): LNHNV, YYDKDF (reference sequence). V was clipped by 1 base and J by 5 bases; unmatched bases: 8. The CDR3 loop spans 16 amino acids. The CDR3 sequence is CATSRVGSGIKDTQYF. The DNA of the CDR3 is TGTGCCACCAGCAGAGTGGGTAGCGGGATTAAAGATACGCAGTATTTT.

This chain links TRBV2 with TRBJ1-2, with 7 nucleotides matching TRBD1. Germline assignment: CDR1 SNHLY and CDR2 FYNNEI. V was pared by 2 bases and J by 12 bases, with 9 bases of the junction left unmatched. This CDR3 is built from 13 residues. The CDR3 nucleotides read TGTGCCAGCAGTGAACTCCGAACAGGGGTGAACACCTTC. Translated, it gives CASSELRTGVNTF.

The CDR3 nucleotides are TGCGCCAGCAGCCAAAGGTGGCTAGCTAGCTCCTACAATGAGCAGTTCTTC. It yields the protein CASSQRWLASSYNEQFF. The chain combines TRBV4-1 with TRBJ2-1; tentative D call: TRBD2 (5 bases). V shed 2 bases and J shed 0 bases, with 14 bases lying between them. The CDR3 runs to 17 residues. Germline CDR1 reads MGHRA; CDR2 reads YSYEKL.

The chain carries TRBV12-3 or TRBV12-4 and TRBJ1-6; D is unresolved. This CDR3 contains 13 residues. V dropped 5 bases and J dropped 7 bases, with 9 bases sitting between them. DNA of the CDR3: TGTGCCAGCAGTCCCAGGAGGAATTCACCCCTCCACTTT. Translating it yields CASSPRRNSPLHF.

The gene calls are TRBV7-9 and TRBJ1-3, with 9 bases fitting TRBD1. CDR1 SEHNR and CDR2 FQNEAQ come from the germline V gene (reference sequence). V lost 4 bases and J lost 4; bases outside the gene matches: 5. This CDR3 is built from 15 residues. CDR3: CASSYLQGAGNTIYF. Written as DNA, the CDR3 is TGTGCCAGCAGCTACTTACAGGGGGCCGGAAACACCATATATTTT.

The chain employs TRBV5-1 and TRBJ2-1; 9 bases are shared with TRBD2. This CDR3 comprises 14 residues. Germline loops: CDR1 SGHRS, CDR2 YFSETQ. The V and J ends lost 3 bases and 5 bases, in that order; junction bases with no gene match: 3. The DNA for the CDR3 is TGCGCCAGCAGCTCGACTAGCGGAAACAATGAGCAGTTCTTC. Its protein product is CASSSTSGNNEQFF.

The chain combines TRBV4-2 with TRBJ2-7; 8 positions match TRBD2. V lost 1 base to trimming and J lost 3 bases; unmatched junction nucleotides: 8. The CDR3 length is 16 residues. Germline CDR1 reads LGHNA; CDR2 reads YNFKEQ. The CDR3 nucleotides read TGTGCCAGCAGCCAAGGTCTAGGACTAGCCGTCTACGAGCAGTACTTC. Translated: CASSQGLGLAVYEQYF.

The CDR3 bases are TGCGCCAGCAGCCCCGCGGGGGCCTGTTCTCCTAACTATGGCTACACCTTC. This gives the protein CASSPAGACSPNYGYTF. V and J are TRBV23-1 and TRBJ1-2; a weak D match, TRBD1 (6 bases). TRBV23-1 is filed as an ORF, its function uncertain. This CDR3 spans 17 amino acids. The V and J ends lost 6 bases and 0 bases respectively, with 20 bases between them.

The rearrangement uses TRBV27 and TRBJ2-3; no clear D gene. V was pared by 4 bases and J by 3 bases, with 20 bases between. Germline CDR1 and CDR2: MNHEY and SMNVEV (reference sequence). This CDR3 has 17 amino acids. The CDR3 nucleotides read TGTGCCAGCAGTTACACCCAGTTCCCCCTAGGAACAGATACGCAGTATTTT. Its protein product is CASSYTQFPLGTDTQYF.

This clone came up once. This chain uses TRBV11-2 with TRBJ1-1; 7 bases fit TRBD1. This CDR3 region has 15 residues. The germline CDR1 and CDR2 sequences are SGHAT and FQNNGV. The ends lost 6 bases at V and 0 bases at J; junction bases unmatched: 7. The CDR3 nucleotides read TGTGCCAGCAGAAAAGAACAGGGGATGAACACTGAAGCTTTCTTT. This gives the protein CASRKEQGMNTEAFF.

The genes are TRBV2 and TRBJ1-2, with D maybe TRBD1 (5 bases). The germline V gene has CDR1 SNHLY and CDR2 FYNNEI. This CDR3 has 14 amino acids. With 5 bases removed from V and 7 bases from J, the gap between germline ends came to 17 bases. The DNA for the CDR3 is TGTGCCAGCAGTATCAGGGAAGGAGCTCGTGGCTACACCTTC. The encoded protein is CASSIREGARGYTF.

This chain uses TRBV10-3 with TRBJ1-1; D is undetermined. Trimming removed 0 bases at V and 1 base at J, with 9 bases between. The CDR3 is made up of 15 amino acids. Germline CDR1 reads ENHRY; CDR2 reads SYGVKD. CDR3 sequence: CAISESGRGNTEAFF. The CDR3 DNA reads TGTGCCATCAGTGAGTCCGGCCGGGGGAACACTGAAGCTTTCTTT.

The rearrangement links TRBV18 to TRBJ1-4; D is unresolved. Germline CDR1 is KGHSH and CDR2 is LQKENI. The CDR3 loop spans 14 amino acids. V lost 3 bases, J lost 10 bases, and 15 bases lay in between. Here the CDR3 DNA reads TGTGCCAGCTCACCTTGGGAGACAATGGGAAAACTGTTTTTT. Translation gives CASSPWETMGKLFF. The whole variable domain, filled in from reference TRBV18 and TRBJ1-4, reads NAGVMQNPRHLVRRRGQEARLRCSPMKGHSHVYWYRQLPEEGLKFMVYLQKENIIDESGMPKERFSAEFPKEGPSILRIQQVVRGDSAAYFCASSPWETMGKLFFGSGTQLSVL.

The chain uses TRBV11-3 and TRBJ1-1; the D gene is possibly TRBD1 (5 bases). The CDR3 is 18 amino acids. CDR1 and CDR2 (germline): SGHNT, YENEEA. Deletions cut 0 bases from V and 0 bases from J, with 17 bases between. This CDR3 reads CASSLDLLTAVMNTEAFF. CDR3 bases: TGTGCCAGCAGCTTAGATCTACTGACAGCTGTCATGAACACTGAAGCTTTCTTT.

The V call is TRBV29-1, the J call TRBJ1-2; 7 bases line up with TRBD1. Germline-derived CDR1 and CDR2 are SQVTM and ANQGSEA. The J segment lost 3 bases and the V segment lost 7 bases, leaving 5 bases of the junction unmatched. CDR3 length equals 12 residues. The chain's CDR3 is CSARQGDYGYTF. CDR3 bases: TGCAGCGCCAGACAGGGAGACTATGGCTACACCTTC.

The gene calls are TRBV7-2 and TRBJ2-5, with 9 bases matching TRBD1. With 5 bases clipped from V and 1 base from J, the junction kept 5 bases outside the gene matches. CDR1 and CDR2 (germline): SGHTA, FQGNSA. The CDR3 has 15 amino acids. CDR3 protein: CASSAGDRVQETQYF. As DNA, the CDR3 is TGTGCCAGCAGCGCAGGGGACAGGGTCCAAGAGACCCAGTACTTC.

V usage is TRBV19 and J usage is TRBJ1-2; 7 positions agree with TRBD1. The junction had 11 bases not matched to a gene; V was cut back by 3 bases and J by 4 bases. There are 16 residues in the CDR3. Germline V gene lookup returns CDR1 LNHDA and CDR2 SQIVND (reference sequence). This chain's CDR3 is CASSMATGTDFYGYTF. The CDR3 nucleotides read TGTGCCAGTAGTATGGCAACCGGGACAGACTTCTATGGCTACACCTTC.